This is a list of T cell receptor beta chains from one sample in a study of blood T cell repertoires in COVID-19. Some clones are missing from TCRdb's copy, which holds only in-frame ones; the method was immunoSEQ multiplex PCR. The sample has some 240,000 clones; roughly 85% are singletons. What was sequenced was peripheral blood. These receptors were obtained from a woman aged 70-85 years with COVID-19, enrolled during active disease. Both conserved end residues are part of each CDR3. A D gene is named only where the DNA matches it firmly. Some rows mark clone size as missing; the rest say once, few, many or name a class of expanded clone.

J | V | D | size | DNA | CDR3
TRBJ1-2 | TRBV5-4 | TRBD1 | - | TGTGCCAGCAGCTCGGCTACAGGGGAGCTGGGCTACACCTTC | CASSSATGELGYTF
TRBJ1-1 | TRBV10-3 | - | - | TGTGCCACTGCGAACGGGGTTTTGGCTTTCTTT | CATANGVLAFF
TRBJ1-1 | TRBV28 | - | - | TGTGCCACCACAGAAGGGGGTGTGAACACTGAAGCTTTCTTT | CATTEGGVNTEAFF
TRBJ2-5 | TRBV5-1 | - | few | TGCGCCAGCAGCTTGGTTCGGGAGACCCAGTACTTC | CASSLVRETQYF
TRBJ1-5 | TRBV27 | - | once | TGTGCCAGCAGTACGTCAGGGGAAAATCGCAATCAGCCCCAGCATTTT | CASSTSGENRNQPQHF
TRBJ1-1 | TRBV30 | - | - | TGTGCCTGGGATGCGGGGGCCGTTACCCCAGCTTTCTTT | CAWDAGAVTPAFF
TRBJ2-7 | TRBV6-5 | - | once | TGTGCCAGCCCACCCAGCAGGGCCTACGAGCAGTACTTC | CASPPSRAYEQYF
TRBJ1-2 | TRBV19 | TRBD1 | many | TGTGCCAGTAGTACTTTTGACAGGGGTAGTAGGGACTATGGCTACACCTTC | CASSTFDRGSRDYGYTF
TRBJ2-3 | TRBV11-3 | - | - | TGTGCCAGCAGCCCCTCCCCCCTGACAGCTGTTGGCACAGATACGCAGTATTTT | CASSPSPLTAVGTDTQYF
TRBJ2-1 | TRBV5-4 | TRBD2 | - | TGTGCCAGCAGCATGGCCCGGCTAGCGGGAGCGCTGACTGAGCAGTTCTTC | CASSMARLAGALTEQFF
TRBJ1-6 | TRBV7-9 | - | - | TGTGCCAGCAGCCCACTCGGACAGAGGAATTCACCCCTCCACTTT | CASSPLGQRNSPLHF
TRBJ2-1 | TRBV7-9 | TRBD1 | - | TGTGCCAGCAGCGGAAGGGGTGGGACAGGGGGAGTACAAGAGCAGTTCTTC | CASSGRGGTGGVQEQFF
TRBJ2-7 | TRBV5-1 | - | - | TGCGCCAGCAGCTTGGTTGTCGGGGGAGGCGGGTACGAGCAGTACTTC | CASSLVVGGGGYEQYF
TRBJ2-3 | TRBV19 | TRBD2 | - | TGTGCCAGTAGTATTCTAGCGGGAGACACAGATACGCAGTATTTT | CASSILAGDTDTQYF